These T cell receptor beta chains were read from a single sample in a study of shared T cell receptors in the human thymus. Here immunoSEQ multiplex PCR was the method, and the copy in TCRdb shows in-frame clones only, minus some. The top ten hold more than 0.009% of the sample, which has some 640,000 clones, more than 70% seen once. The data also belong to a second study, concerning human thymus T cells.

The sample consisted of thymocytes. Receptors originate from a boy younger than two with a congenital heart defect. CDR3s include the opening cysteine and the closing phenylalanine or tryptophan. D genes are given only for firm matches. Expanded clones get a size class; other rows say once, few or many, or leave the size out.

>-|TRBV5-1|-|TRBJ1-2
TGCGCCAGCAGCTTCTACGCGGGCGGAGGCTACACCTTC
CASSFYAGGGYTF
>TRBD2|TRBV5-1|-|TRBJ2-3
TGCGCCAGCAGCTCAGGCAGGGAGGGCGGCACAGATACGCAGTATTTT
CASSSGREGGTDTQYF
>TRBD2|TRBV9|-|TRBJ2-5
TGTGCCAGCAGCGTAGCGGGAGGGGAGACCCAGTACTTC
CASSVAGGETQYF
>TRBD1|TRBV5-5|-|TRBJ1-4
TGTGCCAGCAGCCGTCCCGGGACAGGGATTGAAAAACTGTTTTTT
CASSRPGTGIEKLFF
>-|TRBV5-8|once|TRBJ1-4
TGTGCCAGCAGCGGCTACAGGGAGGGGTGGGAAAAACTGTTTTTT
CASSGYREGWEKLFF
>TRBD1|TRBV7-9|-|TRBJ2-2
TGTGCCAGCAGCTTACCATCACAGGTCACAGGGGCCGGGGAGCTGTTTTTT
CASSLPSQVTGAGELFF
>TRBD1|TRBV7-9|once|TRBJ1-1
TGTGCCAGCAGCTTATGGGGACAGGGGATAATAGAAGCTTTCTTT
CASSLWGQGIIEAFF
>-|TRBV30|-|TRBJ2-7
TGTGCCTGGAGCACCAGTTACGAGCAGTACTTC
CAWSTSYEQYF
>-|TRBV6-5|-|TRBJ2-1
TGTGCCTCGCGCGAGGACAGAAAGGGGCACAATGAGCAGTTCTTC
CASREDRKGHNEQFF
>TRBD1|TRBV6-6|once|TRBJ2-7
TGTGCCAGCAGTCCCGACAGGGCTTACGAGCAGTACTTC
CASSPDRAYEQYF
>TRBD2|TRBV6-1|-|TRBJ2-2
TGTGCCAGCAGTGGGAGACTAGCGGGCCCTAGGAACACCGGGGAGCTGTTTTTT
CASSGRLAGPRNTGELFF
>-|TRBV5-5|-|TRBJ2-3
TGTGCCAGCAGCTCCCGGGAGGACAGACACACAGATACGCAGTATTTT
CASSSREDRHTDTQYF
>TRBD2|TRBV15|-|TRBJ2-1
TGTGCCACCAGCAGAGAAGGACTAGCGGACAATGAGCAGTTCTTC
CATSREGLADNEQFF
>-|TRBV28|-|TRBJ2-5
TGTGCCAGCAGCCCGGGGAACGTCAAAGAGACCCAGTACTTC
CASSPGNVKETQYF
>-|TRBV4-1|-|TRBJ2-5
TGCGCCAGCAGCCAACCTCAGGGGTTGGGAGAGACCCAGTACTTC
CASSQPQGLGETQYF
>TRBD1|TRBV10-1|-|TRBJ2-2
TGCGCCAGCATTTTCACCCGAGACAGGGGAGGCACCGGGGAGCTGTTTTTT
CASIFTRDRGGTGELFF
>-|TRBV5-8|-|TRBJ1-4
TGTGCCAGCAGCTTGGTTTTCTGTAATGAAAAACTGTTTTTT
CASSLVFCNEKLFF
>TRBD1|TRBV28|-|TRBJ1-4
TGTGCCAGCAGTCAGCGGGACAGGCCACCTATAACTAATGAAAAACTGTTTTTT
CASSQRDRPPITNEKLFF
>TRBD1|TRBV2|-|TRBJ2-1
TGTGCCAGCGGACAGGGGGCGGGCAATGAGCAGTTCTTC
CASGQGAGNEQFF
>TRBD2|TRBV7-8|-|TRBJ2-7
TGTGCCAGCAGCGCCCACGAGCGGGGGGCTGATGAGCAGTACTTC
CASSAHERGADEQYF
>-|TRBV6-1|-|TRBJ1-2
TGTGCCAGCAGTGACCCCTCCCGGGACAAACGAGGCTACACCTTC
CASSDPSRDKRGYTF
>TRBD2|TRBV27|-|TRBJ2-1
TGTGCCAGCATAGGGACTAGCGGGGCCTACAATGAGCAGTTCTTC
CASIGTSGAYNEQFF
>TRBD2|TRBV4-1|-|TRBJ2-1
TGCGCCAGCAGCCAAGAGGAACCAGGGACTAGCGGGCACTACAATGAGCAGTTCTTC
CASSQEEPGTSGHYNEQFF
>TRBD2|TRBV6-1|-|TRBJ2-1
TGTGCCAGCAGTGGACGTCCCCGGCCTAGCGGGCCCTACAATGAGCAGTTCTTC
CASSGRPRPSGPYNEQFF